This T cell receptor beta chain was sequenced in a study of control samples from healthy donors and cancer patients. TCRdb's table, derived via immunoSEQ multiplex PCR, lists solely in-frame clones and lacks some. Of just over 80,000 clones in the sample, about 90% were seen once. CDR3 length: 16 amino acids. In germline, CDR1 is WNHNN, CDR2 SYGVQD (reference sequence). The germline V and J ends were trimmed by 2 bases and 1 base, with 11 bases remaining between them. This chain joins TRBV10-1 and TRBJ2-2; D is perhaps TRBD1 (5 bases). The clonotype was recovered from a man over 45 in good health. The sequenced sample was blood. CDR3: CASSETRDRNTGELFF. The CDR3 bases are TGCGCCAGCAGTGAGACCAGGGATAGGAACACCGGGGAGCTGTTTTTT.